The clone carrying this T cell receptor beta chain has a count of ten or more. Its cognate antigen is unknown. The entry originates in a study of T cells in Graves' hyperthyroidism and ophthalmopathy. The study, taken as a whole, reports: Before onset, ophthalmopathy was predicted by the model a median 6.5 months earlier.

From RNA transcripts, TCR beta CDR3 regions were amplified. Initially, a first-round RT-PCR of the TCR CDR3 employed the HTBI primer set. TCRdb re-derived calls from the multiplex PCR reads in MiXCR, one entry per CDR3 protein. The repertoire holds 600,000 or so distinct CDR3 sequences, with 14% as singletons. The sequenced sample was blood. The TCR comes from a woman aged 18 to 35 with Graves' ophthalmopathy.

The CDR3 nucleotides are TGTGCCAGCAGCTCCATTAACACAGATACGCAGTATTTT. This codes for CASSSINTDTQYF. The chain links TRBV7-9 to TRBJ2-3; D call uncertain. The V gene lost 4 bases and the J gene lost 2 bases, with 7 bases spanning the gap. In germline, CDR1 is SEHNR, CDR2 FQNEAQ (reference sequence). This CDR3 has 13 residues. The variable domain in full, with the rest retrieved from reference TRBV7-9 and TRBJ2-3, is DTGVSQNPRHKITKRGQNVTFRCDPISEHNRLYWYRQTLGQGPEFLTYFQNEAQLEKSRLLSDRFSAERPKGSFSTLEIQRTEQGDSAMYLCASSSINTDTQYFGPGTRLTVL.